These 3 T cell receptor beta chains originate from one sample sequenced in a study of T cells after yellow fever vaccination. MiXCR, run by TCRdb on the 5' RACE reads, gives a single entry per CDR3 protein. The sample includes around 320,000 distinct CDR3 sequences, around 10% of them seen just once. The sequenced sample was CD4+ T cells sorted from PBMCs, obtained 45 days after the yellow fever booster vaccination. These receptors all stem from a man aged 18 to 29 who received the YFV17D yellow fever vaccine.

This clonotype was picked up a small number of times. This chain joins TRBV12-3 or TRBV12-4 and TRBJ2-1; weak D call: TRBD1 (6 bases). V dropped 5 bases and J dropped 15 bases, with 17 bases sitting between them. The CDR3 runs to 12 residues. The CDR3 spells CASSLRRDMGFF. CDR3 nucleotides: TGTGCCAGCAGTCTTAGACGGGACATGGGGTTCTTC.

This clonotype was observed many times. This chain connects TRBV6-5 to TRBJ2-7; 12 bases map to TRBD1. V was pared by 6 bases and J by 5 bases, with 8 bases of the junction left unmatched. This CDR3 comprises 15 residues. Germline V CDR1 and CDR2: MNHEY, SVGAGI. CDR3 sequence (DNA): TGTGCCAGCAGGAGATCCGGGACAGGGGGCCACGAGCAGTACTTC. As protein: CASRRSGTGGHEQYF.

CDR3 residues: CAISQPSGTGSNTEAFF. In nucleotides, the CDR3 is TGTGCCATCAGTCAGCCCTCCGGGACAGGGTCGAACACTGAAGCTTTCTTT. The V gene is TRBV10-3, the J gene TRBJ1-1, with 9 nucleotides matching TRBD1. The CDR3 extends over 17 amino acids. V lost 5 bases and J lost 1; bases outside the gene matches: 11. Germline V gives CDR1 ENHRY, CDR2 SYGVKD.